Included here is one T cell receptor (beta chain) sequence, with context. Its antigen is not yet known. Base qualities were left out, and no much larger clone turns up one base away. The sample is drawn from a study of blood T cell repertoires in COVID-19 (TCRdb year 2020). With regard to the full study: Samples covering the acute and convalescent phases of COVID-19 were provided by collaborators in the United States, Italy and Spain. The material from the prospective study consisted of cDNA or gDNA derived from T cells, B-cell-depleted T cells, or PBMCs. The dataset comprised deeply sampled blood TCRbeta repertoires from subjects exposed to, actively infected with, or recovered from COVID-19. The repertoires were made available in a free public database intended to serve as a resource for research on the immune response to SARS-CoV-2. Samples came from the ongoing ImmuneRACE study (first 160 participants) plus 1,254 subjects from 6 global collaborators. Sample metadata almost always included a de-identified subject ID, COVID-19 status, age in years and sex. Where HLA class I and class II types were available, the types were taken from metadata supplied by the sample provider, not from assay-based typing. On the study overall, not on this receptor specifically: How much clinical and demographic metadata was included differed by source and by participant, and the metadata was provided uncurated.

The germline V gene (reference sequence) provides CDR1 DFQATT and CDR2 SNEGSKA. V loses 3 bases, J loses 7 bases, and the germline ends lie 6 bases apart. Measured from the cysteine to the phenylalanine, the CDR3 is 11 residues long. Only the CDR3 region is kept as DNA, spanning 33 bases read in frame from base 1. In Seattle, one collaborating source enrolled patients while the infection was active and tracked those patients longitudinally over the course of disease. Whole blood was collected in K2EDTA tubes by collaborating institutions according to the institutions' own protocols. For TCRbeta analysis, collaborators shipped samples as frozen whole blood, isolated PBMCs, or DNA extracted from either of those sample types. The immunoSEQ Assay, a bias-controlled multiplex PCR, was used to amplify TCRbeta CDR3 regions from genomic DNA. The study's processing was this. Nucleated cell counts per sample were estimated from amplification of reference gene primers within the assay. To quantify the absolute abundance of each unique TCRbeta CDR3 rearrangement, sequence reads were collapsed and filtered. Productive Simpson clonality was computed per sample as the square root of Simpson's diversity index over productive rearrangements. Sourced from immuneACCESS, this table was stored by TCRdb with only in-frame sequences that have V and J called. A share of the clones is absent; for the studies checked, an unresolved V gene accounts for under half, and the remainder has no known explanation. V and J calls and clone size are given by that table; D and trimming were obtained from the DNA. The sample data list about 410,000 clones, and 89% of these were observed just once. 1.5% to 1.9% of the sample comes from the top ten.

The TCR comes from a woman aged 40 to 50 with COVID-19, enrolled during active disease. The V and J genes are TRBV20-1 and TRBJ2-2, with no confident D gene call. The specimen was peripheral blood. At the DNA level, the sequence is TGCAGTGCTAGTGGCAGCGGGGAGCTGTTTTTT. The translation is CSASGSGELFF.